This T cell receptor beta chain was identified during a study of blood T cell repertoires in COVID-19. Overall study: Material from acute and convalescent COVID-19 was sourced from the United States, Italy and Spain. Sample material is recorded as cDNA or gDNA derived from T cells, B-cell-depleted T cells, or PBMCs.

CDR1 and CDR2 from the germline V gene are LGHDT and YNNKEL (reference sequence). The CDR3 extends over 14 amino acids. V lost 1 base to trimming and J lost 4 bases, with 8 bases between them. Membership in each cohort depended on participant-reported clinical history. Here immunoSEQ multiplex PCR was the method, and the copy in TCRdb shows in-frame clones only, minus some. The table shows about 430,000 clones, with approximately 90% occurring only once. This clone showed up just once. V is TRBV3-1 (or the pseudogene TRBV3-2) and J is TRBJ2-1; D unresolved. The receptor's source is a woman between 18 and 30 years old who had been exposed to COVID-19. Material for sequencing was PBMCs or T cells enriched from blood (not recorded which). CDR3 region: CASSQVLGYNEQFF. In DNA form, the CDR3 reads TGTGCCAGCAGCCAAGTTCTAGGATACAATGAGCAGTTCTTC.